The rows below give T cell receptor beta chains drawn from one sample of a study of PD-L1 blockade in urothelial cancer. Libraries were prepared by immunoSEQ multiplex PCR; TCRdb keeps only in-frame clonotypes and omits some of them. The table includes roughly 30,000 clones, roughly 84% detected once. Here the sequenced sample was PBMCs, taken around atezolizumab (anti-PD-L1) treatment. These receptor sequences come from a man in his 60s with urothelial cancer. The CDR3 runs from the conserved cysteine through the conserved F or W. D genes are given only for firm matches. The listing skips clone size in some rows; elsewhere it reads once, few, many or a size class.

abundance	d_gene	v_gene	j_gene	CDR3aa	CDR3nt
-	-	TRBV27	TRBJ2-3	CASSIRGAGDTQYF	TGTGCCAGCAGTATACGCGGAGCTGGTGATACGCAGTATTTT
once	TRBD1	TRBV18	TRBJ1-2	CASSLTRGRDYGYTF	TGTGCCAGCTCACTTACCAGGGGGCGCGACTATGGCTACACCTTC
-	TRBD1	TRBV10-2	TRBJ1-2	CASKETGLYGYTF	TGCGCCAGCAAAGAGACAGGGCTATATGGCTACACCTTC
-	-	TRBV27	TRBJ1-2	CASSPRPVAISNYGYTF	TGTGCCAGCAGTCCCCGTCCGGTAGCCATATCAAACTATGGCTACACCTTC
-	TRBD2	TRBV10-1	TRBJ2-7	CASSIGAGEQYF	TGCGCCAGCAGTATCGGAGCGGGAGAGCAGTACTTC
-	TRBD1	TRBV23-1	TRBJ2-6	CASSRTGTGEGANVLTF	TGCGCCAGCAGTCGAACCGGGACAGGGGAAGGGGCCAACGTCCTGACTTTC
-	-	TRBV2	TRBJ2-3	CASGREASDTQYF	TGTGCCAGCGGAAGGGAGGCTTCTGATACGCAGTATTTT
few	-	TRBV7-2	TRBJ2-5	CASSPNRKETQYF	TGTGCCAGCAGCCCGAACAGAAAAGAGACCCAGTACTTC
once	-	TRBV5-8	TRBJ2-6	CASSLTVSSGANVLTF	TGTGCCAGCAGCTTGACAGTGAGCTCTGGGGCCAACGTCCTGACTTTC
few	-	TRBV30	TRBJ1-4	CAWKGRVGKLFF	TGTGCCTGGAAGGGGAGGGTAGGAAAACTGTTTTTT
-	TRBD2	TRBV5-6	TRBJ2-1	CASSSLLSGSPNNEQFF	TGTGCCAGCAGCTCCCTTCTTAGCGGGAGTCCAAACAATGAGCAGTTCTTC
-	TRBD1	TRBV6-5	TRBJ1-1	CASTGTAARAFF	TGTGCCAGCACCGGGACAGCAGCCAGAGCTTTCTTT
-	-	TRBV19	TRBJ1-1	CASSIVRGSGTEAFF	TGTGCCAGTAGTATAGTGAGGGGGAGTGGGACTGAAGCTTTCTTT
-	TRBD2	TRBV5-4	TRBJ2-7	CASTPGLAGGSYEQYF	TGTGCCAGCACCCCGGGACTAGCGGGAGGATCCTACGAGCAGTACTTC
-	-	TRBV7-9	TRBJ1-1	CASSFTGNTEAFF	TGTGCCAGCAGCTTTACAGGAAACACTGAAGCTTTCTTT
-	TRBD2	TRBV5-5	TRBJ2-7	CASSLGLAGSLYEQYF	TGTGCCAGCAGCTTGGGACTAGCGGGCTCTCTCTACGAGCAGTACTTC
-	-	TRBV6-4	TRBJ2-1	CASSSGDSYNEQFF	TGTGCCAGCAGTTCGGGGGACTCCTACAATGAGCAGTTCTTC
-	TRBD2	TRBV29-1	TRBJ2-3	CSVVVAGPSTDTQYF	TGCAGCGTTGTTGTAGCGGGACCTTCCACAGATACGCAGTATTTT
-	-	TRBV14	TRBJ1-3	CASSQEMQGGGNTIYF	TGTGCCAGCAGCCAAGAAATGCAGGGAGGTGGAAACACCATATATTTT
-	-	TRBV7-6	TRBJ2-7	CASSLGGPGAGDEQYF	TGTGCCAGCAGCTTAGGGGGACCGGGGGCGGGAGACGAGCAGTACTTC
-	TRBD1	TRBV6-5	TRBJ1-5	CASSYGTGTNQPQHF	TGTGCCAGCAGCTATGGGACAGGGACGAATCAGCCCCAGCATTTT
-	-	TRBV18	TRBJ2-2	CASSPARRNTGELFF	TGTGCCAGCTCCCCCGCGAGGCGAAACACCGGGGAGCTGTTTTTT
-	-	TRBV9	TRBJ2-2	CASSVSGVNTGELFF	TGTGCCAGCAGCGTTAGTGGAGTGAACACCGGGGAGCTGTTTTTT
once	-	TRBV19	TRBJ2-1	CASSILAGNEQFF	TGTGCCAGTAGTATATTAGCTGGTAATGAGCAGTTCTTC
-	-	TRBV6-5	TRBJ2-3	CASSPWGPDTQYF	TGTGCCAGCAGTCCTTGGGGCCCGGATACGCAGTATTTT
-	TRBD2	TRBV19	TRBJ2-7	CASSRLAGGPIYEQYF	TGTGCCAGTAGTCGGCTAGCGGGAGGACCTATCTACGAGCAGTACTTC
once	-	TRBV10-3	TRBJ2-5	CAISPGGETQYF	TGTGCCATCAGCCCCGGCGGGGAGACCCAGTACTTC
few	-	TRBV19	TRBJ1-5	CASSFSREGNQPQHF	TGTGCCAGTAGTTTCTCCAGGGAGGGAAATCAGCCCCAGCATTTT
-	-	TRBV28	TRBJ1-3	CASSSYRNGNTIYF	TGTGCCAGCAGTTCATACAGGAATGGAAACACCATATATTTT
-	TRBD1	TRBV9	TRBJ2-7	CASSVSPGQGNYEQYF	TGTGCCAGCAGCGTTAGCCCGGGACAGGGAAACTACGAGCAGTACTTC
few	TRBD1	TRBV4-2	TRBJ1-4	CASSSRGTGEKLFF	TGTGCCAGCAGCTCCAGGGGGACAGGTGAAAAACTGTTTTTT
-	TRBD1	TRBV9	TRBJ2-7	CASSVRDRYHEQYF	TGTGCCAGCAGCGTAAGGGACAGGTACCACGAGCAGTACTTC